This is a list of T cell receptor beta chains from one sample in a study of cytomegalovirus exposure and HLA in healthy donors. Using immunoSEQ multiplex PCR, the repertoire was profiled, and TCRdb retains in-frame clones only, with some absent. This repertoire shows approximately 280,000 clones, roughly 85% found once; its top ten account for 3.5% to 4%. The sample was PBMCs. Every receptor here comes from a man aged 35 to 55 in good health and CMV-seropositive. Both conserved end residues are part of each CDR3. D genes are given only for firm matches. Clone size is stated in some rows and not others, as once, few, many or a class when expanded.

clone_size,j_call,v_call,d_call,cdr3_nt,cdr3_aa
.,TRBJ1-2,TRBV2,TRBD1,TGTGCCAGCAGTGAATACCCCAGGGGGGATAACTATGGCTACACCTTC,CASSEYPRGDNYGYTF
.,TRBJ2-7,TRBV5-1,TRBD2,TGCGCCAGCAGCTTGGCCATGACTAGCGGATACGAGCAGTACTTC,CASSLAMTSGYEQYF
.,TRBJ1-3,TRBV19,TRBD1,TGTGCCAGTACTATGGACAGGGGTGGAAACACCATATATTTT,CASTMDRGGNTIYF
.,TRBJ2-1,TRBV4-3,TRBD2,TGCGCCAGCAGCCAGGGGACCGGGACTAGCGGGACAAATGAGCAGTTCTTC,CASSQGTGTSGTNEQFF
.,TRBJ2-7,TRBV5-4,TRBD2,TGTGCCAGCAGCTTGGCCGGGGGGGGCGGCGACGAGCAGTACTTC,CASSLAGGGGDEQYF
.,TRBJ2-7,TRBV7-2,TRBD2,TGTGCCAGCAGCCAACTAGCGGGCGGCTCCTACGAGCAGTACTTC,CASSQLAGGSYEQYF
few,TRBJ2-7,TRBV10-3,TRBD2,TGTGCCATCAGTGCAGGACTAGCGGGAGCAAACGAGCAGTACTTC,CAISAGLAGANEQYF
.,TRBJ2-2,TRBV29-1,.,TGCAGCGTTGAAGCAGCGCCCCACACCGGGGAGCTGTTTTTT,CSVEAAPHTGELFF
once,TRBJ2-7,TRBV19,.,TGTGCCAGTAGTATCGGGGGAAGCTCCTACGAGCAGTACTTC,CASSIGGSSYEQYF
.,TRBJ1-4,TRBV5-4,TRBD1,TGTGCCAGCAACGAACCCGGGACAGAAAATCCTGCAACTAATGAAAAACTGTTTTTT,CASNEPGTENPATNEKLFF